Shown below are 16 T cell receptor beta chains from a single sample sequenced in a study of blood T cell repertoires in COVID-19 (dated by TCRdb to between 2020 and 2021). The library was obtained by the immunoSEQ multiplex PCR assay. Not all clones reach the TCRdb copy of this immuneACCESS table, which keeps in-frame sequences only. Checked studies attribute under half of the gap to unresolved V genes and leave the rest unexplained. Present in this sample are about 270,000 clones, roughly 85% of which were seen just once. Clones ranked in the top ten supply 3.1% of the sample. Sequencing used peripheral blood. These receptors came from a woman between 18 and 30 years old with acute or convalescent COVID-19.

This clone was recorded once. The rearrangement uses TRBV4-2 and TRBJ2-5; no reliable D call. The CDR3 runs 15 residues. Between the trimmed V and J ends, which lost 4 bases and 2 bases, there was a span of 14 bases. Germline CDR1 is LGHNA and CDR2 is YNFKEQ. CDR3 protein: CASSRDTDPQETQYF. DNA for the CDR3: TGTGCCAGCAGCCGAGACACAGATCCTCAAGAGACCCAGTACTTC.

The CDR3 sequence: CASSRTGVNEQYF. DNA for the CDR3: TGTGCCAGCAGCCGGACAGGGGTTAACGAGCAGTACTTC. The V call is TRBV7-2, the J call TRBJ2-7, with 9 bases aligning to TRBD1. This CDR3 contains 13 residues. J lost 5 bases, V lost 5 bases, and 4 bases had no gene match. Germline CDR1 is SGHTA and CDR2 is FQGNSA.

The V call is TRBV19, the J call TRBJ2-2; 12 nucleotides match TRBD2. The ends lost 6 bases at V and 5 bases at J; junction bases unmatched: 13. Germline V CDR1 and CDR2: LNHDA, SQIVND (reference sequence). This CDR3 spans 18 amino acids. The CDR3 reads CASSPQTVGLAGTGELFF. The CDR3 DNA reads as TGTGCCAGTAGCCCCCAAACCGTGGGACTAGCGGGTACCGGGGAGCTGTTTTTT.

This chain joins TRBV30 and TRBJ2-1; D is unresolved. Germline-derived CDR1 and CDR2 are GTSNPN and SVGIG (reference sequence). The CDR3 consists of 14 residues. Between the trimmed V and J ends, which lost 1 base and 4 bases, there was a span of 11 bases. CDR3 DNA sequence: TGTGCCTGGAGTGGTTATCCCCTTTACAATGAGCAGTTCTTC. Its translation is CAWSGYPLYNEQFF.

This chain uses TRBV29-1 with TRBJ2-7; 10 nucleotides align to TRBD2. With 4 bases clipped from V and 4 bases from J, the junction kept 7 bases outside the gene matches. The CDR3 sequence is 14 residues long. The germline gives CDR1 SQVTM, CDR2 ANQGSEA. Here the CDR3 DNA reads TGCAGCGTTGGGACTAGCGGCCCAAGGTACGAGCAGTACTTC. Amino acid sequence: CSVGTSGPRYEQYF.

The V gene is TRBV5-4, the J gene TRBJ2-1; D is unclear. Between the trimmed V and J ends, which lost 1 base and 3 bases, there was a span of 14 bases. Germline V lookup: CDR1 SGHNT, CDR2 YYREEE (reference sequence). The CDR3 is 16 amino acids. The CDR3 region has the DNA TGTGCCAGCAGCTTGTATTCTTTTGAGCTCTACAATGAGCAGTTCTTC. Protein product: CASSLYSFELYNEQFF.

CDR3 amino acids: CASSPLSPNEQFF. The CDR3 nucleotides read TGTGCCAGCAGCCCCTTGTCCCCCAATGAGCAGTTCTTC. The gene calls are TRBV7-2 and TRBJ2-1; D gene unclear. V was pared by 5 bases and J by 6 bases, with 11 bases between. CDR3 length: 13 residues. Germline CDR1 reads SGHTA; CDR2 reads FQGNSA.

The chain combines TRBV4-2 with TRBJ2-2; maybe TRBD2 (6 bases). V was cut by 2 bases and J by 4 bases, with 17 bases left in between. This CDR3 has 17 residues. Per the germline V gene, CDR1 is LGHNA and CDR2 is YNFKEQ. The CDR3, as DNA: TGTGCCAGCAGCCAAACCGCCGGGACTGCCTCCACCGGGGAGCTGTTTTTT. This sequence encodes CASSQTAGTASTGELFF.

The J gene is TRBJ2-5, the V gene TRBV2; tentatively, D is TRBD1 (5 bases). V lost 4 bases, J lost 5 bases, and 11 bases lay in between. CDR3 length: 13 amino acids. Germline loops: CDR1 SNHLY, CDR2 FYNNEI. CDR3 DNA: TGTGCCAGCAGTGCGGGCAGGGCGGAGACCCAGTACTTC. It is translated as CASSAGRAETQYF. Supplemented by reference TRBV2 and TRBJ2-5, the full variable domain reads EPEVTQTPSHQVTQMGQEVILRCVPISNHLYFYWYRQILGQKVEFLVSFYNNEISEKSEIFDDQFSVERPDGSNFTLKIRSTKLEDSAMYFCASSAGRAETQYFGPGTRLLVL.

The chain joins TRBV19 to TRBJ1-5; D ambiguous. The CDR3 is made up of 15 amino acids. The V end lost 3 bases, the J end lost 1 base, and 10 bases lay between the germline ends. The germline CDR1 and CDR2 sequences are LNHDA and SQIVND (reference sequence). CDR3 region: CASSIIGGSNQPQHF. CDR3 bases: TGTGCCAGTAGTATCATCGGAGGGAGCAATCAGCCCCAGCATTTT.

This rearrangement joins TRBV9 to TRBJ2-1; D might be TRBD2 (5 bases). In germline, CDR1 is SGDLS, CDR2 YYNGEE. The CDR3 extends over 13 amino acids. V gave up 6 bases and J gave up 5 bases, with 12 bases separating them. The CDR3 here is CASTEEGNNEQFF. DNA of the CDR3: TGTGCCAGCACGGAAGAGGGAAACAATGAGCAGTTCTTC.

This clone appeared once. The CDR3 is CASAGAGGYTF. In DNA form, the CDR3 reads TGTGCCAGCGCGGGCGCAGGCGGCTACACCTTC. This rearrangement joins TRBV12-3 or TRBV12-4 to TRBJ1-2; D gene ambiguous. The CDR3 runs 11 residues. Trimming took off 8 bases at V and 8 bases at J, with 12 bases between the two ends.

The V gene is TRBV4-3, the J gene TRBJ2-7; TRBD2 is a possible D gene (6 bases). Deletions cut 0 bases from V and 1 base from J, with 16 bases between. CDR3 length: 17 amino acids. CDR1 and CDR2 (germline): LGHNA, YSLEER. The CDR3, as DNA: TGCGCCAGCAGCCAAGAACTGGATAGCGGTGAATCCTACGAGCAGTACTTC. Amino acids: CASSQELDSGESYEQYF.

CDR3 nucleotides: TGTGCCAGCAGCTTACCTAAGTATAATTCACCCCTCCACTTT. This sequence encodes CASSLPKYNSPLHF. The chain is built from TRBV11-2 and TRBJ1-6; D uncertain. Trimming removed 2 bases at V and 4 bases at J, with 6 bases between. This CDR3 has 14 amino acids. Germline V gene data show CDR1 as SGHAT and CDR2 as FQNNGV.

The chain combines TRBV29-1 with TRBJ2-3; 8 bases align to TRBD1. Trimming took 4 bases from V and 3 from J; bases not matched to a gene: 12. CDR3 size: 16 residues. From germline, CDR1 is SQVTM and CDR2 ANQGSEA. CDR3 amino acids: CSVVPGQGISTDTQYF. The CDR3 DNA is TGCAGCGTTGTGCCAGGACAGGGTATCTCAACAGATACGCAGTATTTT.

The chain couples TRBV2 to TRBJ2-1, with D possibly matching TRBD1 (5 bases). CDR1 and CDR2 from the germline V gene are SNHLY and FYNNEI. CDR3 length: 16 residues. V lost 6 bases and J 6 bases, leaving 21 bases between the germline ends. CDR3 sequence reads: CASRHKKFAQGNEQFF. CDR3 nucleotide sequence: TGTGCCAGCAGACATAAAAAATTTGCGCAGGGCAATGAGCAGTTCTTC. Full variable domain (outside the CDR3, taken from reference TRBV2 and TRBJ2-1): EPEVTQTPSHQVTQMGQEVILRCVPISNHLYFYWYRQILGQKVEFLVSFYNNEISEKSEIFDDQFSVERPDGSNFTLKIRSTKLEDSAMYFCASRHKKFAQGNEQFFGPGTRLTVL.